This entry concerns a single TCR beta chain. This sample stems from a study of control samples from healthy donors and cancer patients. V gave up 6 bases and J gave up 2 bases, with 14 bases separating them. Germline assignment: CDR1 SGHRS and CDR2 YFSETQ. The CDR3 has 14 residues. Only in-frame clones appear in the TCRdb table, and some are missing; sequencing was by immunoSEQ multiplex PCR. Its clone listing holds roughly 190,000 clones. This clonotype was sampled from a woman under 40 in good health. The chain has TRBV5-1 and TRBJ2-5; D perhaps matches TRBD2 (5 bases). The specimen sequenced was blood. Here the CDR3 DNA reads TGCGCCAGCACCCCGGGAAACCTTCAAGAGACCCAGTACTTC. This codes for CASTPGNLQETQYF.